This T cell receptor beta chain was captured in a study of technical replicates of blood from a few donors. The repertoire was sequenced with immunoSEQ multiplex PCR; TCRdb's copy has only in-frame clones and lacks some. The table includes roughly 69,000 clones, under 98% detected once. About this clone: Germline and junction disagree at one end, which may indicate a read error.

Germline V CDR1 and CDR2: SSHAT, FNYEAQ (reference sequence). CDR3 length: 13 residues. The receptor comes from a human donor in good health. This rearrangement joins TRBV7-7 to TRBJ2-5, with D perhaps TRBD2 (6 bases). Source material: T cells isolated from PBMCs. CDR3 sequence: CASSNRDLETQYF. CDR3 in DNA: TGTGCTAGCAGCAACCGGGACTTAGAGACCCAGTACTTC.